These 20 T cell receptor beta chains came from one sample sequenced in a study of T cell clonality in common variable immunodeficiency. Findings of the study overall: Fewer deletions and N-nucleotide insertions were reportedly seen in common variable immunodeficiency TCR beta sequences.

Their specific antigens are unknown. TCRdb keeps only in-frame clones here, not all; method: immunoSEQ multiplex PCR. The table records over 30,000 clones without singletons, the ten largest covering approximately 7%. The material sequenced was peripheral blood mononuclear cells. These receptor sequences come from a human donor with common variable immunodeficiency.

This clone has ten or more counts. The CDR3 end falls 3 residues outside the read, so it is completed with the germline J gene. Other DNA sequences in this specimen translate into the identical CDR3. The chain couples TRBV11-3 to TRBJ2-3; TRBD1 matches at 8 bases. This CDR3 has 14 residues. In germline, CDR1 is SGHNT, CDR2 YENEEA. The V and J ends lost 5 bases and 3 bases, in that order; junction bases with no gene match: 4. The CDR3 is CASSPDRGTDTQYF. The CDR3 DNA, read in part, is TGTGCCAGCAGCCCAGACAGGGGAACAGATACG. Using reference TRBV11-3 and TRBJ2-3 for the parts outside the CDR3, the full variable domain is EAGVVQSPRYKIIEKKQPVAFWCNPISGHNTLYWYLQNLGQGPELLIRYENEEAVDDSQLPKDRFSAERLKGVDSTLKIQPAELGDSAVYLCASSPDRGTDTQYFGPGTRLTVL.

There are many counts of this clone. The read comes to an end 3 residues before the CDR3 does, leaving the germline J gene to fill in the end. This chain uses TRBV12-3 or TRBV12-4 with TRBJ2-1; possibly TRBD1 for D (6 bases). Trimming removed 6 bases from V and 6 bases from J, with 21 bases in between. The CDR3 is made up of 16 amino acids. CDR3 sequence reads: CASRSSQGFLGNEQFF. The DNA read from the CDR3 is TGTGCCAGCAGATCAAGCCAGGGGTTTTTAGGCAATGAG.

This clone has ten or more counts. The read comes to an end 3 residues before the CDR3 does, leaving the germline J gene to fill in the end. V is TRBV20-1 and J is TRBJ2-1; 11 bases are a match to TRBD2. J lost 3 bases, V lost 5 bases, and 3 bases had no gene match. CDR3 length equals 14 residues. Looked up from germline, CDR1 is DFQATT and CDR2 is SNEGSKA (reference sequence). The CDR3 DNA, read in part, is TGCAGTGCTCAAACTAGCGGGGGCTACAATGAG. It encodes CSAQTSGGYNE. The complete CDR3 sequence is CSAQTSGGYNEQFF.

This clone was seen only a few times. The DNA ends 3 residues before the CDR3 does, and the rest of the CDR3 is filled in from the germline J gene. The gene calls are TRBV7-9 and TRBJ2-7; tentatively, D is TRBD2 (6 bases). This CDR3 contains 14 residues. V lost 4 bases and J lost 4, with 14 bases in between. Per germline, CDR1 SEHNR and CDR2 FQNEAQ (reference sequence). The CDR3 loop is CASSSRDLFYEQYF. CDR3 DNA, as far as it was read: TGTGCCAGCAGCTCCCGGGACTTATTTTACGAG.

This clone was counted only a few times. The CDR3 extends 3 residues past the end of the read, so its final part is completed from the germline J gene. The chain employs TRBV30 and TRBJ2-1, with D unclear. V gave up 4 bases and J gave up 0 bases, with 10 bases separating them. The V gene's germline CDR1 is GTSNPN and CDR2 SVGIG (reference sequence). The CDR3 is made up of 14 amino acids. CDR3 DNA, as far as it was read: TGTGCCTGGACGGCAGGTAGCTCCTACAATGAG. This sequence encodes CAWTAGSSYNE. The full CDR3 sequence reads CAWTAGSSYNEQFF.

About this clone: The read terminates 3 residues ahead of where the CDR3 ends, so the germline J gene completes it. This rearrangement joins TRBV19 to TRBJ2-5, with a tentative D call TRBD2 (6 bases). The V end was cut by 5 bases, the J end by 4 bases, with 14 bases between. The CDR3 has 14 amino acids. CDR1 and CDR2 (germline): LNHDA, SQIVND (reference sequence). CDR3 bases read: TGTGCCAGTAGTGGGGGGATAGGGCGAGAGACC. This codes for CASSGGIGRET. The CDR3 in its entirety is CASSGGIGRETQYF.

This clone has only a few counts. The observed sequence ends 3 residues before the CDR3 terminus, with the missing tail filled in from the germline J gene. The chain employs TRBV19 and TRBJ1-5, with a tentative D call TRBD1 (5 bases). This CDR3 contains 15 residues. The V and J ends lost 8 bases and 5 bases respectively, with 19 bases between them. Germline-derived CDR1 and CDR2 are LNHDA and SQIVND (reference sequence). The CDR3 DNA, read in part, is TGTGCCAGTTCAGTCGCATATGGGGCCCATCAGCCC. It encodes CASSVAYGAHQP. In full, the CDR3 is CASSVAYGAHQPQHF.

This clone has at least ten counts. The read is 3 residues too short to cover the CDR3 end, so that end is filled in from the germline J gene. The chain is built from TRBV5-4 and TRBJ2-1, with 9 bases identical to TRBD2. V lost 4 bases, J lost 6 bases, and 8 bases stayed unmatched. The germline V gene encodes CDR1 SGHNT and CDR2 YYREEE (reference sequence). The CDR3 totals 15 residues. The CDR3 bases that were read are TGTGCCAGCAGCCGGGGACTAGCAGAAAGCAATGAG. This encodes CASSRGLAESNE. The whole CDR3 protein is CASSRGLAESNEQFF.

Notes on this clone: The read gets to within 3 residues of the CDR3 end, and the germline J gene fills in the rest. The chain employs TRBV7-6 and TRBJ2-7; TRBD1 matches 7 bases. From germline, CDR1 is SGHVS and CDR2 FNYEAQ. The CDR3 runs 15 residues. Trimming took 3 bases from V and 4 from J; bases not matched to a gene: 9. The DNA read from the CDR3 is TGTGCCAGCAGCTTGGAGGACAGGAGGAAATACGAG. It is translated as CASSLEDRRKYE. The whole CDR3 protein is CASSLEDRRKYEQYF. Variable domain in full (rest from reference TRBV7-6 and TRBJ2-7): GAGVSQSPRYKVTKRGQDVALRCDPISGHVSLYWYRQALGQGPEFLTYFNYEAQQDKSGLPNDRFSAERPEGSISTLTIQRTEQRDSAMYRCASSLEDRRKYEQYFGPGTRLTVT.

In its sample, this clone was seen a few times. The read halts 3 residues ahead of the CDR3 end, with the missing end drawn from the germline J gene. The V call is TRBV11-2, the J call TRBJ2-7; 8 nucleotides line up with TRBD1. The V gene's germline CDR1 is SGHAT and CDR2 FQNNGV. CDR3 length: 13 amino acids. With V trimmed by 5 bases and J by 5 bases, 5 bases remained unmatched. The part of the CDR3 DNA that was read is TGTGCCAGCAGCCCGAGACAGGGGAACGAG. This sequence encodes CASSPRQGNE. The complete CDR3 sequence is CASSPRQGNEQYF.

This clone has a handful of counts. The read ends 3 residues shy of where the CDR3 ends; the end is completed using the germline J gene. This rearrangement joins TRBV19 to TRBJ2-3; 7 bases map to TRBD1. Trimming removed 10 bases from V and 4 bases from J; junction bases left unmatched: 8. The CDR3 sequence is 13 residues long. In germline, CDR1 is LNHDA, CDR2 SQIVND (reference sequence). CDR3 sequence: CATRTGGADTQYF. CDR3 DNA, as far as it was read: TGTGCCACAAGGACAGGCGGAGCAGATACG.

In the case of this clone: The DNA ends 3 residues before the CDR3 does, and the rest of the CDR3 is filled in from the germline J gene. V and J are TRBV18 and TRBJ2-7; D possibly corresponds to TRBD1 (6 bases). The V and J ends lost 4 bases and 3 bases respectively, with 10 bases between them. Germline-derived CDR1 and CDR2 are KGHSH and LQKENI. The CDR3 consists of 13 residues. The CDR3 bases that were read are TGTGCCAGCTCACACCCGACAGGCTACGAG. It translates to CASSHPTGYE. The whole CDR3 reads CASSHPTGYEQYF.

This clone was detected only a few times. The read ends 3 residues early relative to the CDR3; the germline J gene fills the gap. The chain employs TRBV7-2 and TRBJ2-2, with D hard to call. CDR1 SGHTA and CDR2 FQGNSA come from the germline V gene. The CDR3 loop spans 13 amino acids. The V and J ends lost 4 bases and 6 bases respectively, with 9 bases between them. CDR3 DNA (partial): TGTGCCAGCAGCTCGGTAATTCCCGGGGAG. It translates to CASSSVIPGE. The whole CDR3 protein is CASSSVIPGELFF.

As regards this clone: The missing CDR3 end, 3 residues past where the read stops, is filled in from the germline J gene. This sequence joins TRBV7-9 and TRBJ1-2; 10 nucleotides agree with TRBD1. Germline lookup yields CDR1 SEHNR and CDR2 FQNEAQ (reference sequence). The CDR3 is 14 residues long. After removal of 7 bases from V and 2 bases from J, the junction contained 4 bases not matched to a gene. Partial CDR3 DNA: TGTGCCAGCACCTGGGACAGGGGCAACTATGGC. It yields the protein CASTWDRGNYG. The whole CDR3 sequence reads CASTWDRGNYGYTF.

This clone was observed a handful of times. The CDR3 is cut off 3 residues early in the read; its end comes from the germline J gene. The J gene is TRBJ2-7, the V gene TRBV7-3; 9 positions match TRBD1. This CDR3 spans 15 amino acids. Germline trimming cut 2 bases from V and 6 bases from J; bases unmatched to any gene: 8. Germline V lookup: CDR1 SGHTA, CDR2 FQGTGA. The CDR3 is CASSLANRGPAEQYF. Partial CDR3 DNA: TGTGCCAGCAGCTTAGCGAACAGGGGGCCAGCCGAG.

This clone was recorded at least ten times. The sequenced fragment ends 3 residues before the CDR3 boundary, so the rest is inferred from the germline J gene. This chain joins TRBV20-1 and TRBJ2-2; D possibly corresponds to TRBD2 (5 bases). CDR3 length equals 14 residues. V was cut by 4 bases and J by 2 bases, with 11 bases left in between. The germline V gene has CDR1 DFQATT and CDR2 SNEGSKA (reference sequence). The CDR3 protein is CSATLDLNTGELFF. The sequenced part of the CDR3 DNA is TGCAGTGCTACTCTGGACTTAAACACCGGGGAG.

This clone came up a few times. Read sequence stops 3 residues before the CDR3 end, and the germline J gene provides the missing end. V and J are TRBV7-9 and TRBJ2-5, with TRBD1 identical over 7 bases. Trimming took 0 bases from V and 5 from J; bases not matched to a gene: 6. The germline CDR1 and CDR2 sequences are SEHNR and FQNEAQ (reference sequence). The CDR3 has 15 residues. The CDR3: CASSLATGEKETQYF. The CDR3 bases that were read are TGTGCCAGCAGCTTAGCAACAGGGGAGAAGGAGACC.

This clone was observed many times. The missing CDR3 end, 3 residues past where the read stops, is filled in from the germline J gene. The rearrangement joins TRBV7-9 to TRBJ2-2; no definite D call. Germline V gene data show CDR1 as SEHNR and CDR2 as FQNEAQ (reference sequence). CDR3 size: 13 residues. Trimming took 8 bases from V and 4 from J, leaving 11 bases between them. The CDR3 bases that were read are TGTGCCAGCGACCAGCGCGGCACCGGGGAG. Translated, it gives CASDQRGTGE. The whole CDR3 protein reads CASDQRGTGELFF.

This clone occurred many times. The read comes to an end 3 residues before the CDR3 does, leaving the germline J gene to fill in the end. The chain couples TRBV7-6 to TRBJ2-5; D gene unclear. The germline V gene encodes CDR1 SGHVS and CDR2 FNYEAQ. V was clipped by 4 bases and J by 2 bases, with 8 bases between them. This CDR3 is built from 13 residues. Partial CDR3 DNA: TGTGCCAGCAGCTCGCGAAGACAAGAGACC. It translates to CASSSRRQET. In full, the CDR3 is CASSSRRQETQYF.

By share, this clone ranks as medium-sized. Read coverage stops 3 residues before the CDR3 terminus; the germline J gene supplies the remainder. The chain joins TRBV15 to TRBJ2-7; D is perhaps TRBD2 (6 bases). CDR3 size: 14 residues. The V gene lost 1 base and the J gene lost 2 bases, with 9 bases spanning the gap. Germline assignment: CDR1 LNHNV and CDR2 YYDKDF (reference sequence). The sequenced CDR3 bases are TGTGCCACCAGCAGAGGGGACTTTGCCTACGAG. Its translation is CATSRGDFAYE. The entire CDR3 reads CATSRGDFAYEQYF.